This TCR beta chain was identified in a study of blood T cell repertoires in COVID-19. Overall study: T cells, B-cell-depleted T cells, or PBMCs supplied cDNA or gDNA.

The CDR3 contains 17 residues. From germline, CDR1 is MNHEY and CDR2 SVGEGT. Using immunoSEQ multiplex PCR, the repertoire was profiled, and TCRdb retains in-frame clones only, with some absent. Here the sample spans about 120,000 clones, roughly 79% being singletons. For this clone: Germline and junction disagree at one end, which may indicate a read error.

Sample: peripheral blood. The chain uses TRBV6-2 or TRBV6-3 and TRBJ1-1, with 11 bases identical to TRBD1. The source of this sequence is an older man with acute or convalescent COVID-19. DNA for the CDR3: TGTGCCGGCAGTGAGGGACAGGGGGTCGTCAGGAACACTGAAGCTTTCTTT. Protein: CAGSEGQGVVRNTEAFF.